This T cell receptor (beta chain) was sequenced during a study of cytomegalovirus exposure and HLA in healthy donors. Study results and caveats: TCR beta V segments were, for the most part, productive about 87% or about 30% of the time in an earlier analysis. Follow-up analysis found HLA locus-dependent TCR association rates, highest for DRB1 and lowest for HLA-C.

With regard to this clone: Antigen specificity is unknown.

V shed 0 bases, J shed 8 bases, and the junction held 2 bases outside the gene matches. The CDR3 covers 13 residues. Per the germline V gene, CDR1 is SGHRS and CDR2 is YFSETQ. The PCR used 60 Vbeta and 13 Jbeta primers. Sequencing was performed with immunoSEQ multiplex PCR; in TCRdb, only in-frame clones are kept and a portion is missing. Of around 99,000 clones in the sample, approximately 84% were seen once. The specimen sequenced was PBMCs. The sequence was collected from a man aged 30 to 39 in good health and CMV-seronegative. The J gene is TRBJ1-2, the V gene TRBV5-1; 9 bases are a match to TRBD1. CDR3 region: CASSLGQGGGYTF. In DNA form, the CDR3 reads TGCGCCAGCAGCTTGGGACAGGGGGGCGGCTACACCTTC.